This record looks at one TCR beta chain sequence and its context. Antigen: not known. Treated in the United States were all of the participants with HIV. Sequencing used immunoSEQ v3.0 at survey level. Method: immunoSEQ multiplex PCR; TCRdb's copy keeps in-frame clones and lacks some. The sample lists some 28,000 clones; roughly 73% were seen once. The sample comes from a study of long-term antiretroviral therapy in people with HIV. At the level of the study: Of all samples, the earliest predate the 2015 immediate-ART recommendation by about a decade. Study findings and constraints: Relative to transplant donor controls, diversity remained lower despite increasing after ART.

There are 15 residues in the CDR3. In germline, CDR1 is SNHLY, CDR2 FYNNEI. V was shortened by 5 bases and J by 7 bases, with 20 bases between the two germline ends. Sample: unsorted PBMCs, taken 1.5 years before starting antiretroviral therapy. The sequence came from a young man with HIV. This chain connects TRBV2 to TRBJ1-2, with a weak D call TRBD1 (6 bases). The CDR3 DNA reads as TGTGCCAGCAGTCCCTCCCTTAAGGGGGGGAGTGGCTACACCTTC. Encoded protein: CASSPSLKGGSGYTF.